This is a list of T cell receptor beta chains from one sample in a study of T-cell reconstitution after alpha-beta-depleted transplantation in children. Each CDR3 protein gets one entry after TCRdb re-called the PCR reads with MiXCR. The sample holds 450,000 to 550,000 distinct CDR3 sequences, roughly an eighth seen once. The source material was PBMCs, mostly from graft donor cells, sampled 180 days after TCRalphabeta/CD19-depleted stem cell transplant. These TCRs come from a female patient younger than 10 who had a stem cell transplant for aplastic anemia, so the T cells may come from the graft donor. Both conserved end residues are part of each CDR3. D genes are given only for firm matches. The size field is filled for only some rows; it gives once, few, many or a size class.

>-|few|TRBJ1-6|TRBV25-1
TGTGCCAGCAGTGGCTCGCGTCCTTCTTCACCCCTCCACTTT
CASSGSRPSSPLHF
>-|few|TRBJ2-1|TRBV20-1
TGCAGTGCTAGAGATGGGACGCCCTTAGACAATGAGCAGTTCTTC
CSARDGTPLDNEQFF
>-|many|TRBJ2-7|TRBV20-1
TGCAGTGCTAACTCCCACAGGCCCTACGAGCAGTACTTC
CSANSHRPYEQYF
>-|many|TRBJ1-2|TRBV5-1
TGCGCCAGCAGCACGGGCCCCTATGGCTACACCTTC
CASSTGPYGYTF
>TRBD2|once|TRBJ2-2|TRBV11-2
TGTGCCAGCAGCCCCAGACTAGCGGGGGGGCTCGACACCGGGGAGCTGTTTTTT
CASSPRLAGGLDTGELFF
>-|-|TRBJ2-6|TRBV29-1
TGCAGCGTGACGAGACAGGGACTCCTTGGGGCCAACGTCCTGACTTTC
CSVTRQGLLGANVLTF
>TRBD2|few|TRBJ2-3|TRBV20-1
TGCAGTGCGGATGATACTAGCGGTAGCACAGATACGCAGTATTTT
CSADDTSGSTDTQYF
>-|few|TRBJ2-3|TRBV6-1
TGTGCCAGCAGGTTCACCCAGGACACAGATACGCAGTATTTT
CASRFTQDTDTQYF
>TRBD2|-|TRBJ2-1|TRBV29-1
TGCAGCGTTGCAATAGGTTTGGGACTAGCGGGAGTAGAAATCTTC
CSVAIGLGLAGVEIF
>TRBD1|-|TRBJ1-1|TRBV28
TGTGCCGCCACAGGGGCTTACACTGAAGCTTTCTTT
CAATGAYTEAFF
>-|-|TRBJ2-1|TRBV9
TGTGCCAGCAGCTCCAACAGGGAAACCTACAATGAGCAGTTCTTC
CASSSNRETYNEQFF
>-|-|TRBJ2-5|TRBV27
TGTGCCAGCAGTTTTCGCCCAGTAGGACCGTACCAAGAGACCCAGTACTTC
CASSFRPVGPYQETQYF